The clone carrying this T cell receptor (beta chain) was recorded many times. These data originate in a study of T-cell reconstitution after alpha-beta-depleted transplantation in children. Unique molecular identifiers tagged the TCRbeta library. Each CDR3 protein gets one entry after TCRdb re-called the PCR reads with MiXCR. Of around 480,000 distinct CDR3 sequences listed, 30% to 35% are singletons. There are 16 residues in the CDR3. Germline CDR1 KGHSH, CDR2 LQKENI. Trimming removed 3 bases from V and 1 base from J, with 13 bases in between. Sequences were derived from PBMCs from the stem cell graft donor, sampled from the stem cell graft. The TCR originated in a human donor who donated a stem cell graft to a child with aplastic anemia. The chain recombines TRBV18 with TRBJ1-5; unclear D gene. CDR3 bases: TGTGCCAGCTCACCTCCGAGTATGGGGAGCAATCAGCCCCAGCATTTT. This sequence encodes CASSPPSMGSNQPQHF.